This TCR beta chain was captured by sequencing in a study of blood T cells in healthy people across ages. Study as a whole: Capture via template switching afforded approximately one barcoded beta molecule per two T cells. Notes on the study in general: Per million T cells, TCR beta diversity dropped roughly linearly as age increased.

Extraction of total RNA produced a minimum of 5 micrograms from each sample. The use of a sample-barcoded 5' primer and a J-beta primer mix characterized a second PCR of about 7 to 12 cycles. TCRdb used MiXCR to reprocess the 5' RACE reads, holding one entry per CDR3 protein. The sample has around 1,800,000 distinct CDR3 sequences, about 39% seen once. This clonotype has a handful of counts. What it binds is unknown. The CDR3 runs to 18 residues. The germline CDR1 and CDR2 sequences are SGHTA and FQGTGA. V trimming: 0 bases; J trimming: 4 bases; junction bases outside the gene matches: 8. This chain uses TRBV7-3 with TRBJ2-6, with 8 bases identical to TRBD1. This clonotype originated in a human donor in good health. The sequenced material came from blood. This CDR3 reads CASSLTARTGSGANVLTF. The DNA for the CDR3 is TGTGCCAGCAGCTTAACGGCGCGGACAGGGTCCGGGGCCAACGTCCTGACTTTC.